This T cell receptor beta chain was recorded in a study of immune evolution from preneoplasia to lung adenocarcinoma. The study's findings and limits: Normal lung had highest clonality; later lesions appeared denser, more diverse. From normal lung to invasive adenocarcinoma, top clone frequencies appeared to decrease.

Generated by immunoSEQ multiplex PCR, the TCRdb table keeps only in-frame clones and is missing some. Found here are approximately 4,300 clones, over 70% of them singletons; the top ten hold under 9%. As concerns this clone: Its antigen is not known.

Patient tissue came from resections in Japan or China, 2014–2017. Histologic diagnosis was independently verified by two lung pathologists. The sample was FFPE adjacent normal lung tissue. The clonotype was recovered from a person aged 55-80 years with lung adenocarcinoma.

Written as DNA, the CDR3 is TGTGCCAGTACCAGTAGCGGACGACCCACAGATACGCAGTATTTT. Translated, it gives CASTSSGRPTDTQYF. The chain joins TRBV19 to TRBJ2-3, with a possible D match to TRBD2 (6 bases). This CDR3 comprises 15 residues. Trimming removed 7 bases at V and 2 bases at J, with 16 bases between. From germline, CDR1 is LNHDA and CDR2 SQIVND (reference sequence).